The clone carrying this T cell receptor (beta chain) was observed many times. The sample belongs to a study of kidney transplant recipient with SARS-CoV-2 infection. The germline gives CDR1 SGHDT, CDR2 YYEEEE. This CDR3 has 16 amino acids. Trimming cost V 7 bases and J 4 bases, with 23 bases left between them. TCRdb re-called the reads through MiXCR, storing one row per CDR3 protein. The data contain 200,000 to 300,000 distinct CDR3 sequences, under 30% of them singletons. Sequencing used a blood sample, obtained at baseline and on day 111 from a kidney transplant recipient. The clonotype originates from a male patient aged 25-45 years who had COVID-19 and was a kidney transplant recipient. Some T cells may arise from the graft donor. The V call is TRBV5-6, the J call TRBJ1-2; D might be TRBD1 (5 bases). CDR3 protein: CASLQANSRKTYGYTF. DNA for the CDR3: TGTGCCAGCTTACAGGCCAATAGTCGAAAGACCTATGGCTACACCTTC.